This T cell receptor (beta chain) was captured by sequencing in a study of a mutant IDH1 vaccine in newly diagnosed glioma. As for the study in general: Of treated patients, roughly 62% were men and about 38% women, averaging around 42 years.

Deletions cut 0 bases from V and 1 base from J, with 10 bases between. Germline V gene sequence: CDR1 SGDLS, CDR2 YYNGEE. The CDR3 totals 15 residues. As for time point: week 35, safety follow-up. Mutant IDH1 20-mer peptide, at 300 ug, made up each vaccine dose, with topical imiquimod. Concerning this clone: Its specificity is unknown.

Some clones are missing from TCRdb's copy, which holds only in-frame ones; the method was immunoSEQ multiplex PCR. Of 42,000 or so clones detected, around 83% appear once; the ten largest clones hold roughly 5.6%. The chain uses TRBV9 and TRBJ2-5; TRBD2 might be the D (6 bases). The sample in question was PBMCs, obtained from a glioma patient whose treatment included an IDH1 peptide vaccine. The TCR comes from a woman aged 50 to 60 with glioma. CDR3 DNA sequence: TGTGCCAGCAGCGTAGGCGCTAGCGCCCAAGAGACCCAGTACTTC. This codes for CASSVGASAQETQYF.